The 30 T cell receptor beta chains presented below share a single source sample, sequenced in a study of kidney transplant recipient with SARS-CoV-2 infection. MiXCR, run by TCRdb on the reads, gives a single entry per CDR3 protein. The sample comprises approximately 240,000 distinct CDR3 sequences, under 30% of which are singletons, and 7% to 8% rests with the top ten. The sequences come from a blood sample, collected at baseline and between days 110 and 120 from a kidney transplant recipient. All receptors come from a male patient aged 25 to 39 who had COVID-19 and was a kidney transplant recipient. A share of the T cells may be of graft donor origin.

This clonotype came up many times. The V and J genes are TRBV15 and TRBJ2-1; 11 bases map to TRBD1. Germline CDR1 reads LNHNV; CDR2 reads YYDKDF (reference sequence). V dropped 3 bases and J dropped 7; count of bases not matched to a gene: 5. The CDR3 sequence is 15 residues long. CDR3 DNA: TGTGCCACCAGCAGCGGGACAGGGGGTGGGAATGAGCAGTTCTTC. It yields the protein CATSSGTGGGNEQFF. Supplemented by reference TRBV15 and TRBJ2-1, the full variable domain reads DAMVIQNPRYQVTQFGKPVTLSCSQTLNHNVMYWYQQKSSQAPKLLFHYYDKDFNNEADTPDNFQSRRPNTSFCFLDIRSPGLGDTAMYLCATSSGTGGGNEQFFGPGTRLTVL.

This clonotype was recorded at least ten times. The chain uses TRBV3-1 and TRBJ2-2, with D uncertain. Germline loops: CDR1 LGHDT, CDR2 YNNKEL (reference sequence). This CDR3 has 17 residues. Between the trimmed V and J ends, which lost 0 bases and 4 bases, there was a span of 15 bases. CDR3 region: CASSQDIRKWGTGELFF. CDR3 nucleotide sequence: TGTGCCAGCAGCCAAGATATCAGGAAATGGGGCACCGGGGAGCTGTTTTTT.

This clonotype was seen repeatedly, ten times or more. The genes are TRBV9 and TRBJ2-2, with 7 bases lining up with TRBD1. Germline assignment: CDR1 SGDLS and CDR2 YYNGEE. This CDR3 is built from 16 residues. V lost 0 bases to trimming and J lost 4 bases; unmatched junction nucleotides: 6. CDR3 protein: CASSVAPGQTTGELFF. For the CDR3, the DNA is TGTGCCAGCAGCGTAGCTCCGGGACAGACCACCGGGGAGCTGTTTTTT. The full variable domain, rest sourced from reference TRBV9 and TRBJ2-2, is DSGVTQTPKHLITATGQRVTLRCSPRSGDLSVYWYQQSLDQGLQFLIQYYNGEERAKGNILERFSAQQFPDLHSELNLSSLELGDSALYFCASSVAPGQTTGELFFGEGSRLTVL.

This clonotype has a single count. A read error is possible here, since a much larger clone lies one base away. V usage is TRBV3-1 and J usage is TRBJ2-2, with D possibly TRBD2 on 6 matching bases. The length of the CDR3 is 16 residues. The germline V gene encodes CDR1 LGHDT and CDR2 YNNKEL (reference sequence). The chain's CDR3 is CASSRLGAGNTGELLF. CDR3 DNA: TGTGCCAGCAGCCGATTGGGCGCGGGGAACACCGGGGAGCTGCTTTTT.

Concerning this clonotype: A much larger clone differs from this one at a single base, so this may be a read error. V gene TRBV6-5 combines with J gene TRBJ1-2; D remains unclear. Looked up from germline, CDR1 is MNHEY and CDR2 is SVGAGI. CDR3 length: 16 amino acids. The CDR3 DNA sequence: TGTGCCAGCAGTTTGACGGGGATAAATCCTAACTATGGCTACAACTTC. This codes for CASSLTGINPNYGYNF.

This clonotype appeared a few times. The rearrangement uses TRBV5-1 and TRBJ2-7; 11 bases fit TRBD2. The CDR3 contains 17 residues. Trimming cost V 3 bases and J 2 bases; bases outside gene matches: 10. CDR1 is SGHRS and CDR2 is YFSETQ in the germline V gene. This CDR3 reads CASSSTSGRTSPYEQYF. CDR3 DNA: TGCGCCAGCAGCTCAACTAGCGGGAGAACATCCCCCTACGAGCAGTACTTC.

The sample holds one count of this clonotype. This may be a read error, as it is one base from a much larger clone. The chain combines TRBV4-2 with TRBJ2-2; 8 nucleotides align to TRBD2. This CDR3 contains 16 residues. Germline assignment: CDR1 LGHNA and CDR2 YNFKEQ. CDR3 protein: CAGSQGVGGRPGELFF. The CDR3 coding sequence is TGTGCCGGCAGCCAAGGAGTCGGCGGGAGGCCCGGGGAGCTGTTTTTT.

In its sample, this clonotype was seen many times. The rearrangement uses TRBV30 and TRBJ2-7; a possible D gene is TRBD2 (6 bases). The CDR3 covers 12 residues. CDR1 and CDR2 (germline): GTSNPN, SVGIG (reference sequence). Deletions cut 3 bases from V and 7 bases from J, with 13 bases between. In nucleotides, the CDR3 is TGTGCCTGGAGGGTAGGAGGGTTGGAGCAGTACTTC. It codes for CAWRVGGLEQYF.

The chain carries TRBV4-2 and TRBJ2-1, with TRBD2 as a possible D gene (6 bases). Trimming removed 4 bases from V and 10 bases from J, with 17 bases in between. The CDR3 spans 14 residues. CDR1 is LGHNA, CDR2 YNFKEQ, per germline. The CDR3 reads CASSLGGSGSEQFF. As DNA, the CDR3 is TGTGCCAGCAGCCTCGGAGGTAGCGGTTCAGAGCAGTTCTTC.

Concerning this clonotype itself: One base away lies a much larger clone, so this may be a sequencing read error. CDR3 region: CASAMSASRKTYGYTF. The CDR3 DNA reads as TGTGCCAGCGCAATGAGTGCCTCGCGAAAGACCTATGGCTACACCTTC. The chain has TRBV5-5 and TRBJ1-2, with unresolved D. Trimming cost V 7 bases and J 4 bases, with 23 bases left between them. Germline V CDR1 and CDR2: SGHKS, YYEKEE (reference sequence). There are 16 residues in the CDR3.

Points on this clonotype: A clone one base away is much larger, so this may be a read error. The V call is TRBV7-3, the J call TRBJ2-2; D gene ambiguous. The germline CDR1 and CDR2 sequences are SGHTA and FQGTGA. V lost 5 bases, J lost 4 bases, and 8 bases lay in between. The CDR3 has 13 amino acids. The CDR3 sequence is CASSAEVTGELFF. Here the CDR3 DNA reads TGTGCCAGCAGCGCAGAAGTCACCGGGGAGCTGTTTTTT. Complete variable domain (other parts from reference TRBV7-3 and TRBJ2-2): GAGVSQTPSNKVTEKGKYVELRCDPISGHTALYWYRQSLGQGPEFLIYFQGTGAADDSGLPNDRFFAVRPEGSVSTLKIQRTERGDSAVYLCASSAEVTGELFFGEGSRLTVL.

At least ten counts were recorded for this clonotype. This chain connects TRBV12-2 to TRBJ1-2. TRBV12-2 is shown as a pseudogene. This CDR3 has 17 residues. The CDR3 coding sequence is TGTGCAAGTCGCCAAAATAGGACTCCACGAAAGACCTATGGCTACACCTTC. Amino acid sequence: CASRQNRTPRKTYGYTF.

A remark on this clonotype: A much larger clone lies one base from this, so it may be a read error. The chain employs TRBV3-1 and TRBJ2-2, with D hard to call. The CDR3 runs to 18 residues. Between the trimmed V and J ends, which lost 4 bases and 5 bases, there was a span of 23 bases. Per germline, CDR1 LGHDT and CDR2 YNNKEL (reference sequence). DNA of the CDR3: TGTGCCAGCAGCCGTGTTTCTTCCATTTCAGGCTTGACCGGGGAGCTGTTTTTT. The encoded protein is CASSRVSSISGLTGELFF. Complete variable domain (other parts from reference TRBV3-1 and TRBJ2-2): DTAVSQTPKYLVTQMGNDKSIKCEQNLGHDTMYWYKQDSKKFLKIMFSYNNKELIINETVPNRFSPKSPDKAHLNLHINSLELGDSAVYFCASSRVSSISGLTGELFFGEGSRLTVL.

Notes on this clonotype: At one of its ends the junction is not consistent with the germline gene, which may arise from a read error. The chain recombines TRBV18 with TRBJ1-3, with D uncertain. The CDR3 is 14 amino acids. Looked up from germline, CDR1 is KGHSH and CDR2 is LQKENI. The CDR3 loop reads CASSGGSSGSTIYF. Here the CDR3 DNA reads TGTGCCAGCTCAGGCGGTAGCTCTGGAAGCACCATATATTTT.

In its sample, this clonotype was seen many times. V and J are TRBV4-2 and TRBJ2-3; perhaps TRBD2 as D (5 bases). The V and J ends lost 0 bases and 3 bases respectively, with 10 bases between them. Germline values: CDR1 LGHNA, CDR2 YNFKEQ. This CDR3 has 15 residues. CDR3 DNA sequence: TGTGCCAGCAGCCAAGATCAGCTAGCTACAGATACGCAGTATTTT. Translated: CASSQDQLATDTQYF.

There are many counts of this clonotype. The chain carries TRBV3-1 and TRBJ1-2; D unclear. There are 17 residues in the CDR3. V shed 3 bases and J shed 4 bases, with 21 bases lying between them. Germline V gives CDR1 LGHDT, CDR2 YNNKEL (reference sequence). CDR3 amino acids: CASSHVVTLRKTYGYTF. The CDR3 coding sequence is TGTGCCAGCAGCCATGTGGTCACCCTTCGAAAGACCTATGGCTACACCTTC.

There are many counts of this clonotype. The chain combines TRBV20-1 with TRBJ2-5; no clear D gene. The CDR3 is 10 residues long. V lost 2 bases and J 5 bases, leaving 3 bases between the germline ends. Germline loops: CDR1 DFQATT, CDR2 SNEGSKA (reference sequence). The CDR3 DNA reads TGCAGTGCTAGATCGGAGACCCAGTACTTC. It yields the protein CSARSETQYF.

This clonotype was seen ten or more times. The CDR3 DNA sequence: TGTGCCAGCAGCGGGGCTATGAAGTCCTATAATTCACCCCTCCACTTT. This codes for CASSGAMKSYNSPLHF. V gene TRBV5-5 combines with J gene TRBJ1-6; tentatively, D is TRBD1 (5 bases). Germline values: CDR1 SGHKS, CDR2 YYEKEE (reference sequence). The CDR3 is made up of 16 amino acids. Trimming took off 4 bases at V and 1 base at J, with 12 bases between the two ends.

Notes on this clonotype: An end of the junction differs from the germline gene, which may be a read error. The chain couples TRBV10-3 to TRBJ2-1; 8 bases match TRBD2. The CDR3 is 15 amino acids. From germline, CDR1 is ENHRY and CDR2 SYGVKD. CDR3 residues: CAIGEGGLVSNEQFF. The CDR3 coding sequence is TGTGCCATCGGTGAGGGGGGACTAGTCTCCAATGAGCAGTTCTTC.

This clonotype was seen ten or more times. The rearrangement joins TRBV5-4 to TRBJ1-2, with D unclear. Trimming pared 7 bases from V and 4 bases from J, leaving 23 bases between. The CDR3 runs to 16 residues. Per germline, CDR1 SGHNT and CDR2 YYREEE (reference sequence). The CDR3 nucleotides are TGTGCCAGCGATTTTGTCGTACCAGGAAAGACCTATGGCTACACCTTC. Its translation is CASDFVVPGKTYGYTF.

Many counts were recorded for this clonotype. The chain is built from TRBV19 and TRBJ1-5; D not certain. This CDR3 is 13 amino acids long. V was trimmed by 0 bases and J by 3 bases, leaving 3 bases between them. Germline assignment: CDR1 LNHDA and CDR2 SQIVND (reference sequence). The CDR3 protein is CASSIDVNQPQHF. In nucleotides, the CDR3 is TGTGCCAGTAGTATAGATGTCAATCAGCCCCAGCATTTT.

On this clonotype: A much larger clonotype is one base distant, so this may be a read error. This chain links TRBV5-6 with TRBJ1-5, with D perhaps TRBD1 (5 bases). The CDR3 consists of 18 residues. V gave up 4 bases and J gave up 0 bases, with 20 bases separating them. Germline V gene sequence: CDR1 SGHDT, CDR2 YYEEEE. This CDR3 reads CASSVRDGGTYSNQPQHF. CDR3 DNA: TGTGCCAGCAGCGTCCGGGACGGGGGTACGTATAGCAATCAGCCCCAGCATTTT. The whole variable domain, remainder taken from reference TRBV5-6 and TRBJ1-5, is DAGVTQSPTHLIKTRGQQVTLRCSPKSGHDTVSWYQQALGQGPQFIFQYYEEEERQRGNFPDRFSGHQFPNYSSELNVNALLLGDSALYLCASSVRDGGTYSNQPQHFGDGTRLSIL.

Comments on this clonotype: This clone may be a read error of a much larger clone one base away. The chain joins TRBV11-2 to TRBJ1-3; the match to TRBD1 covers 8 bases. Germline V lookup: CDR1 SGHAT, CDR2 FQNNGV. The length of the CDR3 is 17 residues. CDR3 protein: CASNLGSAGGPGNTIYF. The CDR3 DNA sequence: TGTGCCAGCAACTTAGGCTCGGCAGGGGGCCCTGGAAACACCATATATTTT.

This clonotype is a singleton in its sample. This may come from a read error, since a much larger clone is one base off. The rearrangement joins TRBV7-9 to TRBJ1-1; D possibly corresponds to TRBD1 (5 bases). The CDR3 is made up of 16 amino acids. Germline V gene sequence: CDR1 SEHNR, CDR2 FQNEAQ (reference sequence). The V and J ends lost 2 bases and 4 bases respectively, with 17 bases between them. CDR3 region: CASSLWPGRGSTEAFF. The CDR3 region has the DNA TGTGCCAGCAGCTTATGGCCAGGGCGGGGAAGCACTGAAGCTTTCTTT.

This clonotype was picked up many times. In DNA form, the CDR3 reads TGTGCCAGCAGCGTACAATCTCCCATTTCAGGCTTGACCGGGGAGCTGTTTTTT. It yields the protein CASSVQSPISGLTGELFF. The chain is built from TRBV3-1 and TRBJ2-2; no clear D gene. The CDR3 runs to 18 residues. The V and J ends lost 5 bases and 5 bases respectively, with 24 bases between them. Germline lookup yields CDR1 LGHDT and CDR2 YNNKEL (reference sequence).

Concerning this clonotype itself: A much larger clonotype is one base distant, so this may be a read error. The CDR3 carries no conserved terminal phenylalanine or tryptophan, so it likely arises from a read error. The V and J genes are TRBV7-9 and TRBJ1-1; 9 nucleotides match TRBD1. This CDR3 has 16 residues. From germline, CDR1 is SEHNR and CDR2 FQNEAQ (reference sequence). With V trimmed by 5 bases and J by 4 bases, 11 bases remained unmatched. The CDR3 region has the DNA TGTGCCAGCAGCGTAACAGGGGGCGAGGCGGCCACTGAAGCTTTCCTT. This translates into CASSVTGGEAATEAFL.

To note about this clonotype: Since a much larger clone is just one base distant, this may be a read error. The rearrangement links TRBV5-4 to TRBJ1-4; 7 positions agree with TRBD1. The CDR3 extends over 15 amino acids. The V gene's germline CDR1 is SGHNT and CDR2 YYREEE (reference sequence). V was clipped by 2 bases and J by 3 bases; unmatched bases: 4. The CDR3 sequence: CASSLGTDPNEKLFF. The CDR3 nucleotides are TGTGCCAGCAGCTTAGGGACAGATCCTAATGAAAAACTGTTTTTT.

This clonotype was detected a few times. This chain joins TRBV24-1 and TRBJ1-2, with D unclear. Germline lookup yields CDR1 KGHDR and CDR2 SFDVKD. The ends were cut back, 5 bases at V and 4 bases at J, with 22 bases in the middle. The length of the CDR3 is 17 residues. CDR3 nucleotide sequence: TGTGCCACCAGTGCCGATCGTAGTACCAGAAAGACCTATGGCTACACCTTC. The encoded protein is CATSADRSTRKTYGYTF.

This clonotype was counted ten times or more. The chain is built from TRBV6-4 and TRBJ1-2; no definite D call. V lost 5 bases and J lost 4, with 23 bases in between. The CDR3 contains 17 residues. Germline V gene data show CDR1 as MRHNA and CDR2 as SNTAGT. The CDR3 DNA follows: TGTGCCAGCAGTTTACATATCTCACACGGAAAGACCTATGGCTACACCTTC. Amino acid sequence: CASSLHISHGKTYGYTF.

This clonotype came up many times. The chain uses TRBV8-2 and TRBJ1-2. TRBV8-2 is a known pseudogene. The CDR3 is 16 residues long. The CDR3 region is CGSHLGDSRKTYGYTF. DNA of the CDR3: TGTGGCAGTCACCTGGGTGATAGCCGAAAGACCTATGGCTACACCTTC.